The rows below give T cell receptor beta chains drawn from one sample of a study of shared clonotypes between healthy human individuals. Data came from immunoSEQ multiplex PCR; TCRdb stores just in-frame clones and leaves some out. Found here are about 590,000 clones, 95% to 96% of them singletons; the top ten hold roughly 0.1%. The sequencing input was naive CD8+ T cells sorted from blood. These receptors were taken from a woman in her twenties or thirties in good health. CDR3s include the opening cysteine and the closing phenylalanine or tryptophan. The order of the fields is D gene, J gene, V gene, clone size, CDR3 protein, CDR3 DNA. A D gene is named only where the DNA matches it firmly. The size of a clone is reported for some rows only, either as once, few or many, or as a class for expanded clones.

d_gene: NA
j_gene: TRBJ1-2
v_gene: TRBV6-4
abundance: NA
CDR3aa: CASSEVPGGSYGYTF
CDR3nt: TGTGCCAGCAGTGAGGTACCGGGGGGCAGCTATGGCTACACCTTC

d_gene: NA
j_gene: TRBJ1-6
v_gene: TRBV7-9
abundance: NA
CDR3aa: CASSLAQDGSPLHF
CDR3nt: TGTGCCAGCAGCTTAGCACAGGATGGCTCACCCCTCCACTTT

d_gene: NA
j_gene: TRBJ1-2
v_gene: TRBV7-2
abundance: once
CDR3aa: CASSSSTGYPTYGYTF
CDR3nt: TGTGCCAGCAGCTCTTCGACAGGCTACCCTACCTATGGCTACACCTTC

d_gene: NA
j_gene: TRBJ2-7
v_gene: TRBV2
abundance: once
CDR3aa: CASSEEGILGYEQYF
CDR3nt: TGTGCCAGCAGTGAAGAGGGCATCCTCGGGTACGAGCAGTACTTC

d_gene: NA
j_gene: TRBJ1-2
v_gene: TRBV7-2
abundance: NA
CDR3aa: CASSTGTYGYTF
CDR3nt: TGTGCCAGCAGCACTGGGACCTATGGCTACACCTTC

d_gene: NA
j_gene: TRBJ2-7
v_gene: TRBV4-2
abundance: NA
CDR3aa: CASSQDIPDEQYF
CDR3nt: TGTGCCAGCAGCCAAGATATCCCGGACGAGCAGTACTTC

d_gene: NA
j_gene: TRBJ2-1
v_gene: TRBV15
abundance: NA
CDR3aa: CATSRGRGGNEQFF
CDR3nt: TGTGCCACCAGCAGAGGACGAGGTGGGAATGAGCAGTTCTTC

d_gene: TRBD2
j_gene: TRBJ2-3
v_gene: TRBV27
abundance: NA
CDR3aa: CASSPSRLAGTTDTQYF
CDR3nt: TGTGCCAGCAGTCCCTCCCGACTAGCGGGAACCACAGATACGCAGTATTTT

d_gene: TRBD1
j_gene: TRBJ1-5
v_gene: TRBV28
abundance: NA
CDR3aa: CASSSGGLGQPQHF
CDR3nt: TGTGCCAGCAGTTCAGGGGGACTGGGGCAGCCCCAGCATTTT

d_gene: NA
j_gene: TRBJ2-7
v_gene: TRBV27
abundance: NA
CDR3aa: CASSLSAGENSYEQYF
CDR3nt: TGTGCCAGCAGTTTATCCGCAGGGGAGAACTCCTACGAGCAGTACTTC

d_gene: NA
j_gene: TRBJ2-7
v_gene: TRBV5-1
abundance: NA
CDR3aa: CASTNTGTYEQYF
CDR3nt: TGCGCCAGCACCAACACGGGTACCTACGAGCAGTACTTC